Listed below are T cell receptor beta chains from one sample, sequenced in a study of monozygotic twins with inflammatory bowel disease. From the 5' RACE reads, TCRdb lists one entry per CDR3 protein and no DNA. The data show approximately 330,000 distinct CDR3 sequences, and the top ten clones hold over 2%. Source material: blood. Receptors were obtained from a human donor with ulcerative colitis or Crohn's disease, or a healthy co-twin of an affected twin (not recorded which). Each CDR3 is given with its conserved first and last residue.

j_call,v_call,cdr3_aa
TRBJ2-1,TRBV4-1,CASSQRGGTNHNEQFF
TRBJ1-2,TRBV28,CASKDTYGYTF
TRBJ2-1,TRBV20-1,CSEGLAAGSSEQFF
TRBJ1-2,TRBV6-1,CASSPAVNDYGYTF
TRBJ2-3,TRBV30,CAWDYTDTQYF
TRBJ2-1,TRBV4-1,CASSRDSYEQFF
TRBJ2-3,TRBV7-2,CASSAGVPPDTQYF
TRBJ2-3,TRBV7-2,CASSLRGQTTDTQYF
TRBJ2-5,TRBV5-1,CASSLNGLAGSETQYF
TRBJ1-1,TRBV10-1,CASSDGGRQTEAFF
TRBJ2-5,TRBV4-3,CASSRLQGETQYF
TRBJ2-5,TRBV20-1,CSAAWTSRVQTQYF
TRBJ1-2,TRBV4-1,CASSQDNPWAGYTF
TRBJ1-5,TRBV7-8,CASSLDPGGNQPQHF
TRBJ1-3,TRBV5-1,CASSLESMTRSGNTIYF
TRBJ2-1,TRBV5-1,CASSLDGGTGNEQFF
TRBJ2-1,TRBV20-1,CSARDQIRDRGIRYNEQFF
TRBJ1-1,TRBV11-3,CASSLDTPGSHTEAFF
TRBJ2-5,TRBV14,CASSQLGQETQYF
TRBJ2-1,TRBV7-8,CASSLSRVVGGPLDEQFF
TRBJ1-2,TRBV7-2,CASSLGSVPYGYTF
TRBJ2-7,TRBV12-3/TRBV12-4,CASSLGLIYEQYF
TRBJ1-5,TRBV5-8,CASSLTLSSGGNQPQHF
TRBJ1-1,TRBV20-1,CSARRPGTGLNTEAFF
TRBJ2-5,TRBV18,CASSRETQETQYF
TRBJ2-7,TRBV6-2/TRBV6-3,CASSYSTWGGSEQYF
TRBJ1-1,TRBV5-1,CASSSSGTGAEAFF
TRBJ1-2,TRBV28,CASSFKPGENYGYTF
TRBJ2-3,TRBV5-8,CASTRGLDPRRDTQYF
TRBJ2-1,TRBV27,CASSDRANEQLF
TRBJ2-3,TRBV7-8,CASSLGGARDTQYF
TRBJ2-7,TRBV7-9,CASSWKDTYEQYF
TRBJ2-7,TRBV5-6,CASSFGLAAYEQYF
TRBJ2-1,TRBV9,CASTQRTGSTEQFF
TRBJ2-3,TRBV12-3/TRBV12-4,CASSLRASDTQYF
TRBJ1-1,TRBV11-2,CASSLERGRRTEAFF
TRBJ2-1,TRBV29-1,CSVDPIPTGTGVDNEQFF
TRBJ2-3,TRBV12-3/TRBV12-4,CASSGGDLDTQYF
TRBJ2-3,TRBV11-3,CASSQDGERQYF
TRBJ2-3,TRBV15,CATSRDGGVDTQYF
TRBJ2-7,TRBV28,CASSIDLAGPYEQYF
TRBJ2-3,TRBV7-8,CASSLEGSSTDTQYF
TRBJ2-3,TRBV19,CASAAASTQYF
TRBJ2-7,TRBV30,CAWSRTGITYEQYF
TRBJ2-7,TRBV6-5,CASSYGGSRYEQYF
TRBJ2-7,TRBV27,CASSSTSGNLYEQYF
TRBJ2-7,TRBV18,CASSHSSGGRDEQYF
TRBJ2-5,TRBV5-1,CASSKESGGETQYF
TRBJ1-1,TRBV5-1,CASQQRGGSGLEAFF
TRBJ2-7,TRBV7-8,CASSKGAGAYEQYF
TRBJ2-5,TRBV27,CASMAGAAQYF
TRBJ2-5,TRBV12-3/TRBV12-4,CASTPGGEQTQYF